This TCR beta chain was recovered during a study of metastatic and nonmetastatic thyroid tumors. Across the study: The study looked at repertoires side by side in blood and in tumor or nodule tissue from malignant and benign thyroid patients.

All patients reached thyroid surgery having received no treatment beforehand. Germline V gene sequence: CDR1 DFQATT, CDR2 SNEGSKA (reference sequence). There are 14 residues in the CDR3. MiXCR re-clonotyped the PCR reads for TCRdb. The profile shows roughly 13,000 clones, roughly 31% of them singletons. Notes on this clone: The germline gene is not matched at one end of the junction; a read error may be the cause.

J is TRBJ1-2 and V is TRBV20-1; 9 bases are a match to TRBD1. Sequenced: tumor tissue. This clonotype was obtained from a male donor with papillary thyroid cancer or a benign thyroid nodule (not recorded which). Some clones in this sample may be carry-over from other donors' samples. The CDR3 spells CSAEGTGRVQGYAF. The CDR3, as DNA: TGCAGTGCTGAGGGGACAGGGCGCGTTCAGGGCTACGCCTTC.